This is a list of T cell receptor beta chains from one sample in a study of blood T cell repertoires in COVID-19. Assay: immunoSEQ multiplex PCR; the TCRdb copy retains only in-frame clones and omits some. The sample lists about 190,000 clones; about three quarters were seen once. Sequencing input: peripheral blood. Receptors originate from a woman older than 75 with active or convalescent COVID-19. Each CDR3 is given with its conserved first and last residue. Fields, in order: D gene, clone size, J gene, V gene, CDR3 DNA, CDR3 protein. A D gene is named only where the DNA matches it firmly. Clone sizes are given selectively: once, few, many, or a class where the clone is expanded.

d_gene: -
abundance: -
j_gene: TRBJ1-1
v_gene: TRBV30
CDR3nt: TGTGCCTGGAGTGTGAATCTCGGGACTGAAGCTTTCTTT
CDR3aa: CAWSVNLGTEAFF

d_gene: -
abundance: few
j_gene: TRBJ1-6
v_gene: TRBV19
CDR3nt: TGTGCCAGTAGATCTATCGACAGACCAAATTCACCCCTCCACTTT
CDR3aa: CASRSIDRPNSPLHF

d_gene: -
abundance: -
j_gene: TRBJ2-2
v_gene: TRBV2
CDR3nt: TGTGCCAGCAGTGTGAAGACAGGGAACACCGGGGAGCTGTTTTTT
CDR3aa: CASSVKTGNTGELFF

d_gene: TRBD2
abundance: -
j_gene: TRBJ2-7
v_gene: TRBV7-2
CDR3nt: TGTGCCAGCAGCCCCGGGGGGGATCGGTTCTACGAGCAGTACTTC
CDR3aa: CASSPGGDRFYEQYF

d_gene: TRBD1
abundance: -
j_gene: TRBJ2-1
v_gene: TRBV20-1
CDR3nt: TGCAGTGCTAGTAGGGGACAGGGGGCCAATGAGCAGTTCTTC
CDR3aa: CSASRGQGANEQFF

d_gene: -
abundance: few
j_gene: TRBJ1-3
v_gene: TRBV6-5
CDR3nt: TGTGCCAGCAGTCCTTGGGCGAGCTCTGGAAACACCATATATTTT
CDR3aa: CASSPWASSGNTIYF

d_gene: TRBD1
abundance: -
j_gene: TRBJ1-4
v_gene: TRBV28
CDR3nt: TGTGCCAGCAGTTTGCGGCAGGGGGTAAGTGAAAAACTGTTTTTT
CDR3aa: CASSLRQGVSEKLFF

d_gene: -
abundance: -
j_gene: TRBJ1-2
v_gene: TRBV20-1
CDR3nt: TGCAGTGCTAGTCCCAGAAACTATGGCTACACCTTC
CDR3aa: CSASPRNYGYTF

d_gene: -
abundance: -
j_gene: TRBJ1-3
v_gene: TRBV5-1
CDR3nt: TGCGCCAGCAGCTTGTCGGGGAACGTTGGAAACACCATATATTTT
CDR3aa: CASSLSGNVGNTIYF

d_gene: TRBD2
abundance: -
j_gene: TRBJ2-3
v_gene: TRBV4-3
CDR3nt: TGCGCCAGCAGCCATATTAGCGGGGCCCGCACAGATACGCAGTATTTT
CDR3aa: CASSHISGARTDTQYF